This entry lists 12 T cell receptor beta chains sequenced from one sample in a study of beta chain features in type 1 diabetes. cDNA synthesis used the whole RNA isolate, giving expressed TCRB sequences. The table came from immunoSEQ multiplex PCR; TCRdb's copy has only in-frame clones and leaves some out. The sample holds around 180,000 clones, about 13% seen once. Sequencing was performed on central memory CD4+ T cells from blood. All receptors come from a woman aged 18-30 years in good health.

This clone was recorded a few times. The chain links TRBV2 to TRBJ1-1; D might be TRBD1 (5 bases). Trimming cost V 8 bases and J 5 bases, with 12 bases left between them. Germline lookup yields CDR1 SNHLY and CDR2 FYNNEI. This CDR3 contains 12 residues. This chain's CDR3 is CASSGLRTEAFF. The DNA for the CDR3 is TGTGCCAGCTCAGGGTTGCGGACTGAAGCTTTCTTT.

The V gene is TRBV23-1, the J gene TRBJ2-3; the D gene is possibly TRBD2 (5 bases). TRBV23-1 falls under the ORF class, with uncertain function. The V end lost 6 bases, the J end lost 2 bases, and 18 bases lay between the germline ends. The CDR3 is made up of 16 amino acids. The chain's CDR3 is CASSIINGEFTDTQYF. The CDR3 nucleotides read TGCGCCAGCAGCATTATCAATGGGGAGTTCACAGATACGCAGTATTTT.

The chain combines TRBV15 with TRBJ2-7, with TRBD2 matching 8 bases. The length of the CDR3 is 14 residues. CDR1 and CDR2 from the germline V gene are LNHNV and YYDKDF (reference sequence). V dropped 3 bases and J dropped 7; count of bases not matched to a gene: 8. The CDR3 protein is CATSSPGGAREQYF. The CDR3 DNA follows: TGTGCCACCAGCAGCCCGGGGGGGGCTCGGGAGCAGTACTTC.

The V call is TRBV5-6, the J call TRBJ2-3, with D tentatively TRBD1 (5 bases). Trimming cost V 0 bases and J 0 bases, with 11 bases left between them. The CDR3 spans 16 residues. Germline assignment: CDR1 SGHDT and CDR2 YYEEEE. The CDR3 nucleotides read TGTGCCAGCAGCTTGGTGGGGCCGTCTAGCACAGATACGCAGTATTTT. As protein: CASSLVGPSSTDTQYF.

The chain recombines TRBV10-3 with TRBJ2-5; 7 bases fit TRBD1. Germline CDR1 ENHRY, CDR2 SYGVKD. V shed 10 bases and J 2 bases; nucleotides not matched to a gene: 7. The CDR3 sequence is 13 residues long. CDR3 sequence (DNA): TGTGCCAGTCGTGGACAGGAGCAAGAGACCCAGTACTTC. Translated: CASRGQEQETQYF.

This clone was seen a few times. The chain uses TRBV6-1 and TRBJ1-2, with 7 bases fitting TRBD1. CDR3 length: 16 residues. Trimming removed 1 base from V and 7 bases from J; junction bases left unmatched: 12. Germline V lookup: CDR1 MNHNS, CDR2 SASEGT. The CDR3 sequence is CASSEGVWKGAGGYTF. The CDR3 coding sequence is TGTGCCAGCAGTGAAGGAGTGTGGAAGGGGGCGGGTGGCTACACCTTC.

V usage is TRBV19 and J usage is TRBJ2-1; 9 bases are a match to TRBD2. J gave up 9 bases and V 3 bases, and 6 bases lay outside the gene matches. The CDR3 totals 14 residues. Germline assignment: CDR1 LNHDA and CDR2 SQIVND (reference sequence). CDR3 nucleotide sequence: TGTGCCAGTAGTATTGGACTAGCGTCCAGTGAGCAGTTCTTC. Amino acid sequence: CASSIGLASSEQFF.

This clone was observed a handful of times. The chain has TRBV27 and TRBJ2-7, with D possibly being TRBD1 (6 bases). The length of the CDR3 is 13 residues. Germline V gene lookup returns CDR1 MNHEY and CDR2 SMNVEV (reference sequence). Trimming took off 5 bases at V and 5 bases at J, with 13 bases between the two ends. Here the CDR3 reads CASSTNRVHEQYF. The CDR3 DNA follows: TGTGCCAGCAGTACAAACAGGGTCCACGAGCAGTACTTC.

V is TRBV29-1 and J is TRBJ2-3, with TRBD2 identical over 8 bases. Per germline, CDR1 SQVTM and CDR2 ANQGSEA. The CDR3 spans 12 residues. Germline trimming cut 7 bases from V and 9 bases from J; bases unmatched to any gene: 9. Written as DNA, the CDR3 is TGCAGCGCCGTAGCGGGGCCCGACACGCAGTATTTT. As protein: CSAVAGPDTQYF.

This clone occurred a few times. V gene TRBV6-1 combines with J gene TRBJ2-1; maybe TRBD2 (5 bases). CDR3 length: 14 residues. CDR1 MNHNS and CDR2 SASEGT come from the germline V gene. V lost 8 bases to trimming and J lost 3 bases, with 14 bases between them. The CDR3 loop reads CASGGRSGYNEQFF. CDR3 bases: TGTGCCAGCGGTGGGCGGAGCGGCTACAATGAGCAGTTCTTC.

This clone has ten or more counts. V and J are TRBV28 and TRBJ2-6; a weak D match, TRBD1 (6 bases). Trimming pared 4 bases from V and 2 bases from J, leaving 15 bases between. Germline values: CDR1 MDHEN, CDR2 SYDVKM. This CDR3 is 17 amino acids long. CDR3 DNA: TGTGCCAGCAGTTCAACAGGGATTGGGGCTGGGGCCAACGTCCTGACTTTC. It is translated as CASSSTGIGAGANVLTF.

The chain uses TRBV4-1 and TRBJ1-5, with 8 bases aligning to TRBD1. This CDR3 contains 18 residues. Germline-derived CDR1 and CDR2 are MGHRA and YSYEKL. With 1 base clipped from V and 6 bases from J, the junction kept 14 bases outside the gene matches. The CDR3 bases are TGCGCCAGCAGCCAAGCGATCGGCAGGGGGCGATCGGGTCAGCCCCAGCATTTT. Amino acids: CASSQAIGRGRSGQPQHF.